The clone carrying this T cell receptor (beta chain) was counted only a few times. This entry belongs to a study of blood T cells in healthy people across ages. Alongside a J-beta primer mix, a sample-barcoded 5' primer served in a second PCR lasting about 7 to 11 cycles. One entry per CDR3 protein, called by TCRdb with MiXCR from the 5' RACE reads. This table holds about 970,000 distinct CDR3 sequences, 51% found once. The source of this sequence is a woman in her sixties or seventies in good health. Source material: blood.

CDR3: CASSLEVRSGANVLTF. The CDR3 region has the DNA TGTGCCAGCAGCTTAGAGGTCCGCTCTGGGGCCAACGTCCTGACTTTC. This rearrangement joins TRBV11-2 to TRBJ2-6, with D unclear. CDR3 size: 16 residues. Trimming took off 0 bases at V and 0 bases at J, with 6 bases between the two ends. Germline V gives CDR1 SGHAT, CDR2 FQNNGV.